Listed below are T cell receptor beta chains from one sample, sequenced in a study of blood T cell repertoires in COVID-19. Method: immunoSEQ multiplex PCR; TCRdb's copy keeps in-frame clones and lacks some. In the table there are about 300,000 clones, about nine tenths of which are singletons. Sequencing input: PBMCs or T cells enriched from blood (not recorded which). These receptors were obtained from a young woman who had recovered from COVID-19. CDR3s include the opening cysteine and the closing phenylalanine or tryptophan. D genes are given only for firm matches. Only part of the rows carry a size: once, few, many, or a class if the clone is expanded.

abundance | d_gene | j_gene | v_gene | CDR3nt | CDR3aa
- | - | TRBJ2-2 | TRBV28 | TGTGCCACCCAGACCGGGGTCGATCGGTTTGGCGGGGAGCTGTTTTTT | CATQTGVDRFGGELFF
- | - | TRBJ2-1 | TRBV4-3 | TGCGCCAGCAGCCAAGATGGAACAGTATACAATGAGCAGTTCTTC | CASSQDGTVYNEQFF
- | TRBD2 | TRBJ2-3 | TRBV5-4 | TGTGCCAGCAGCTTGGACGCTAGCGGGAGGGCGACAGATACGCAGTATTTT | CASSLDASGRATDTQYF
- | TRBD1 | TRBJ1-1 | TRBV7-3 | TGTGCCAGCAGCGCCGGGACAGGTGGAGAAGCTTTCTTT | CASSAGTGGEAFF
- | TRBD1 | TRBJ1-5 | TRBV5-4 | TGTGCCAGCAGCCAAGGGACAGGGAAAAATCAGCCCCAGCATTTT | CASSQGTGKNQPQHF
- | TRBD1 | TRBJ1-1 | TRBV5-1 | TGCGCCAGTGGACAGGGGAAGAACACTGAAGCTTTCTTT | CASGQGKNTEAFF
- | TRBD2 | TRBJ2-7 | TRBV10-1 | TGCGCCAGCAGTACTACTAGCGGTACCTACGAGCAGTACTTC | CASSTTSGTYEQYF
- | TRBD1 | TRBJ2-6 | TRBV19 | TGTGCCAGTAGTTCGCAGGGGGCTGGGGCCAACGTCCTGACTTTC | CASSSQGAGANVLTF
- | TRBD1 | TRBJ1-2 | TRBV7-2 | TGTGCCAGCAGCTTGATGCAGGGGGCGCGGAATGGCTACACCTTC | CASSLMQGARNGYTF
- | - | TRBJ1-1 | TRBV28 | TGTGCCAGCGTGGGACACAACACTGAAGCTTTCTTT | CASVGHNTEAFF
- | - | TRBJ1-5 | TRBV19 | TGTGCCAGTAACGCCCGTCTAGGCAATCAGCCCCAGCATTTT | CASNARLGNQPQHF
- | TRBD2 | TRBJ2-3 | TRBV7-3 | TGTGCCAGCAGCCTAGCGGGAGGGAGCGCAGATACGCAGTATTTT | CASSLAGGSADTQYF
- | - | TRBJ2-1 | TRBV7-9 | TGTGCCAGCAGCTTTGGGGGCGGCTACAATGAGCAGTTCTTC | CASSFGGGYNEQFF
once | - | TRBJ2-1 | TRBV18 | TGTGCCAGCTCCCCCCTGGGCGGTAGCGGTAGCTCCTACAATGAGCAGTTCTTC | CASSPLGGSGSSYNEQFF
- | - | TRBJ2-5 | TRBV7-2 | TGTGCCAGCAGCGCCCCCAGAGGAGGAGGTCGAGAGACCCAGTACTTC | CASSAPRGGGRETQYF
- | TRBD1 | TRBJ1-3 | TRBV5-1 | TGCGCCAGCAGCTTGGGGGACAGTTACTCTGGAAACACCATATATTTT | CASSLGDSYSGNTIYF
- | - | TRBJ2-1 | TRBV4-3 | TGCGCCAGCAGCCAAGATAACGGGCGGGACAATGAGCAGTTCTTC | CASSQDNGRDNEQFF
- | TRBD2 | TRBJ2-1 | TRBV19 | TGTGCCAGTAGTATACGACTAGCGGGAGGGCCAAGGTACAATGAGCAGTTCTTC | CASSIRLAGGPRYNEQFF
few | - | TRBJ1-1 | TRBV19 | TGTGCCAGTAGTGCCTCCGACAGGCCAGGAAGAACTGAAGCTTTCTTT | CASSASDRPGRTEAFF
- | - | TRBJ1-1 | TRBV3-1/TRBV3-2 | TGTGCCAGCAGCTCACAGGGTGAAGCTTTCTTT | CASSSQGEAFF
- | TRBD1 | TRBJ1-2 | TRBV25-1 | TGTGCCAGCAGTGCCAAAATCGGCCTACAGGGGTTCTGGGGCTACACCTTC | CASSAKIGLQGFWGYTF
- | TRBD1 | TRBJ2-2 | TRBV19 | TGTGCCAGTAGTATAAGGGACAGGGTGAACACCGGGGAGCTGTTTTTT | CASSIRDRVNTGELFF
- | TRBD1 | TRBJ2-7 | TRBV5-1 | TGCGCCAGCAGCCCCAGGGACAGCGGATACGAGCAGTACTTC | CASSPRDSGYEQYF
once | TRBD1 | TRBJ1-5 | TRBV19 | TGTGCCAGTAGTATCGACAGGGGAGGCAATCAGCCCCAGCATTTT | CASSIDRGGNQPQHF
- | TRBD1 | TRBJ1-2 | TRBV28 | TGTGCCAGCAGTTCGACCCCCGGACAGGCCCACGGCTACACCTTC | CASSSTPGQAHGYTF